These 3 T cell receptor beta chains originate from one sample sequenced in a study of vaccination effects on CD4 cells after COVID-19. Their antigens are not known. Sequenced by immunoSEQ multiplex PCR; TCRdb stores in-frame clones only, minus some. The sample includes approximately 76,000 clones, 78% of them seen just once. Sequencing was preceded by expansion of antigen-specific CD4+ T cells with viral peptide pools in the ViraFEST assay. Around day 10 of culture, CD4+ T cells were separated out. Absence of prior SARS-CoV-2 infection characterized the vaccine recipients, who showed negative nucleocapsid antibodies. Source: CD4+ T cells from PBMCs cultured with SARS-CoV-2 spike peptides, taken before COVID-19 vaccination. These receptor sequences come from a human donor who received a COVID-19 vaccine.

This rearrangement joins TRBV5-1 to TRBJ2-2; TRBD1 matches at 11 bases. Germline V gives CDR1 SGHRS, CDR2 YFSETQ. This CDR3 has 16 residues. V lost 0 bases and J lost 2; bases outside the gene matches: 0. The CDR3 sequence is CASSLGTGGNTGELFF. The DNA for the CDR3 is TGCGCCAGCAGCTTGGGGACAGGGGGCAACACCGGGGAGCTGTTTTTT.

The chain employs TRBV19 and TRBJ2-3, with 12 bases matching TRBD1. The CDR3 length is 13 residues. Germline values: CDR1 LNHDA, CDR2 SQIVND (reference sequence). With V trimmed by 6 bases and J by 7 bases, 2 bases remained unmatched. The chain's CDR3 is CASRGTGGNTQYF. The CDR3 bases are TGTGCCAGTAGGGGGACAGGGGGCAATACGCAGTATTTT.

The CDR3 protein is CAWPRRISNQPQHF. Written as DNA, the CDR3 is TGTGCCTGGCCCCGGCGGATTAGCAATCAGCCCCAGCATTTT. This chain connects TRBV30 to TRBJ1-5; no definite D call. The CDR3 consists of 14 residues. Trimming took 5 bases from V and 0 from J, leaving 11 bases between them. Looked up from germline, CDR1 is GTSNPN and CDR2 is SVGIG (reference sequence). Looking up the rest from reference TRBV30 and TRBJ1-5 gives the full variable domain: SQTIHQWPATLVQPVGSPLSLECTVEGTSNPNLYWYRQAAGRGLQLLFYSVGIGQISSEVPQNLSASRPQDRQFILSSKKLLLSDSGFYLCAWPRRISNQPQHFGDGTRLSIL.